The next 10 T cell receptor beta chains were all read from a single sample in a study of T cell repertoires in cytomegalovirus infection. TCRdb independently ran MiXCR on the reads; one entry per CDR3 protein. The sample lists some 180,000 distinct CDR3 sequences; 17% were seen once. The sequenced sample consisted of CD8+ T cells from PBMCs. Receptors originate from a human donor in good health (CMV status not recorded). Some clones in this sample may be carry-over from other donors' samples.

This chain uses TRBV27 with TRBJ2-5; 10 bases are a match to TRBD1. V shed 6 bases, J shed 4 bases, and the junction held 8 bases outside the gene matches. Germline V CDR1 and CDR2: MNHEY, SMNVEV (reference sequence). This CDR3 has 15 amino acids. CDR3 DNA: TGTGCCAGCAGGTCAGACAGGGGGCGAATAGAGACCCAGTACTTC. Translating gives CASRSDRGRIETQYF.

This chain connects TRBV6-5 to TRBJ2-1, with 12 nucleotides matching TRBD2. CDR3 length equals 16 residues. Per germline, CDR1 MNHEY and CDR2 SVGAGI. V lost 7 bases and J lost 7; bases outside the gene matches: 11. The CDR3 is CASNRASGGARNEQFF. In DNA form, the CDR3 reads TGTGCCAGCAACCGGGCTAGCGGGGGGGCGAGGAATGAGCAGTTCTTC.

This clonotype turned up a few times. The genes are TRBV24-1 and TRBJ1-2, with D unresolved. V was cut by 3 bases and J by 2 bases, with 9 bases left in between. CDR3 length: 14 residues. Germline assignment: CDR1 KGHDR and CDR2 SFDVKD. CDR3 region: CATSDPDKNYGYTF. As DNA, the CDR3 is TGTGCCACCAGTGATCCCGACAAAAACTATGGCTACACCTTC.

This clonotype occurred a few times. This chain links TRBV7-2 with TRBJ1-1; a possible D gene is TRBD1 (5 bases). In germline, CDR1 is SGHTA, CDR2 FQGNSA. The CDR3 is 17 residues long. The V and J ends lost 5 bases and 1 base respectively, with 20 bases between them. The CDR3 DNA sequence: TGTGCCAGCAGCCGAACGACAGCGGGACCGGAGAACACTGAAGCTTTCTTT. Its translation is CASSRTTAGPENTEAFF.

In this sample, this clonotype turned up a few times. This chain connects TRBV19 to TRBJ1-5; no clear D gene. Per germline, CDR1 LNHDA and CDR2 SQIVND (reference sequence). The CDR3 contains 14 residues. The V end lost 1 base, the J end lost 1 base, and 5 bases lay between the germline ends. CDR3 DNA sequence: TGTGCCAGTAGTATAGTCCTGAGCAATCAGCCCCAGCATTTT. Its protein product is CASSIVLSNQPQHF.

V gene TRBV5-6 combines with J gene TRBJ2-7; D may be TRBD1 (5 bases). The V gene's germline CDR1 is SGHDT and CDR2 YYEEEE. The V gene lost 0 bases and the J gene lost 2 bases, with 6 bases spanning the gap. The CDR3 totals 13 residues. In DNA, the CDR3 is TGTGCCAGCAGCTTGGGCAGGGCCTACGAGCAGTACTTC. Encoded protein: CASSLGRAYEQYF.

This rearrangement joins TRBV11-2 to TRBJ1-2, with TRBD1 matching over 7 bases. V gave up 0 bases and J gave up 0 bases; unmatched junction bases: 13. The CDR3 has 19 amino acids. Germline V gene sequence: CDR1 SGHAT, CDR2 FQNNGV. CDR3 in amino acids: CASSLDTVGQAPSNYGYTF. The CDR3 DNA follows: TGTGCCAGCAGCTTAGATACAGTTGGACAGGCCCCTTCTAACTATGGCTACACCTTC.

This clonotype was recorded many times. The chain employs TRBV12-3 or TRBV12-4 and TRBJ1-5; D uncertain. This CDR3 is built from 15 residues. V was clipped by 1 base and J by 1 base, with 8 bases between them. Here the CDR3 DNA reads TGTGCCAGCAGTTTAGGGTCGGGAAGCAATCAGCCCCAGCATTTT. Translated: CASSLGSGSNQPQHF.

This clonotype was seen a few times. This chain connects TRBV29-1 to TRBJ1-2; D unclear. The germline gives CDR1 SQVTM, CDR2 ANQGSEA. The length of the CDR3 is 8 residues. V gave up 7 bases and J gave up 6 bases, with 3 bases separating them. The CDR3 region is CSGDGYTF. CDR3 in DNA: TGCAGCGGAGATGGCTACACCTTC.

The chain carries TRBV19 and TRBJ2-7, with a possible D match to TRBD2 (5 bases). Germline V gene data show CDR1 as LNHDA and CDR2 as SQIVND (reference sequence). The CDR3 totals 13 residues. V was shortened by 5 bases and J by 3 bases, with 11 bases between the two germline ends. The CDR3 spells CASSWGSGYEQYF. The DNA for the CDR3 is TGTGCCAGTAGTTGGGGAAGCGGCTACGAGCAGTACTTC.